This TCR beta chain comes out of a study of shared T cell receptors in the human thymus. The protocol was immunoSEQ multiplex PCR, while the TCRdb copy is restricted to in-frame clones and leaves out a portion. Of roughly 550,000 clones in the sample, about 84% were seen once. The germline CDR1 and CDR2 sequences are MDHEN and SYDVKM. CDR3 length: 15 residues. J was trimmed by 6 bases and V by 3 bases; bases with no gene match: 7. Separately, the same data were catalogued under a study of human thymus T cells. That paper adds: Thymic and blood repertoires appeared to carry a bias in their V and J gene usage. Highly overlapping thymic repertoires in unrelated individuals were reported by related research.

This receptor was identified in a boy under three years old with a congenital heart defect. Material for sequencing was thymocytes. The chain carries TRBV28 and TRBJ2-1; 8 bases are a match to TRBD2. CDR3 coding DNA: TGTGCCAGCAGTTTGTCGGGACTAGTTAGCAATGAGCAGTTCTTC. This codes for CASSLSGLVSNEQFF.